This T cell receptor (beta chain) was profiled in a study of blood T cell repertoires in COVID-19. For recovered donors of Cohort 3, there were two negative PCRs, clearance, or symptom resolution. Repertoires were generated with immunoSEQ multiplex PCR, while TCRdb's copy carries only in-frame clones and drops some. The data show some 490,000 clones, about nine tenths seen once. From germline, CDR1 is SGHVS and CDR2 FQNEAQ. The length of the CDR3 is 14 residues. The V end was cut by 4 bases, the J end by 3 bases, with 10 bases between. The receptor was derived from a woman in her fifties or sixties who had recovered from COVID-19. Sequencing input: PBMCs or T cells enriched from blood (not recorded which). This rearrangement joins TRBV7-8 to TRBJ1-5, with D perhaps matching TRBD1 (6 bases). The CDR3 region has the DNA TGTGCCAGCAGCTCTCGGACAGCCAATCAGCCCCAGCATTTT. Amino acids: CASSSRTANQPQHF.